These T cell receptor beta chains were read from a single sample in a study of control samples from healthy donors and cancer patients. The table came from immunoSEQ multiplex PCR; TCRdb's copy has only in-frame clones and leaves some out. The repertoire holds about 160,000 clones, about 87% seen once, with around 13% in the top ten. The sequenced material came from blood. These receptors all come from a man aged 25 to 45 in good health. Both conserved end residues are part of each CDR3. D genes are given only for firm matches. Clone size is not always given. Where it is, it says once, few, many or a class for expanded clones.

>TRBJ1-4|TRBV19|-|-
CAERGGREKLFF
TGTGCCGAAAGAGGGGGGCGTGAAAAACTGTTTTTT
>TRBJ2-3|TRBV15|-|-
CATSSWGDTQYF
TGTGCCACCAGCAGCTGGGGGGATACGCAGTATTTT
>TRBJ1-2|TRBV12-5|-|TRBD1
CASGADWTGGVEGYTF
TGTGCTAGTGGGGCAGACTGGACAGGGGGCGTCGAAGGCTACACCTTC
>TRBJ2-7|TRBV9|-|TRBD2
CASSPTSGREGFYEQYF
TGTGCCAGCAGCCCAACTAGTGGGCGGGAGGGGTTCTACGAGCAGTACTTC
>TRBJ2-2|TRBV9|-|-
CASSVRLDTGELFF
TGTGCCAGCAGCGTCCGGTTGGACACCGGGGAGCTGTTTTTT
>TRBJ2-3|TRBV7-9|once|-
CASSFSYGTDTQYF
TGTGCCAGCAGCTTTTCCTACGGCACAGATACGCAGTATTTT
>TRBJ1-1|TRBV18|-|-
CASSLSPGNTEAFF
TGTGCCAGCTCACTTTCTCCAGGGAACACTGAAGCTTTCTTT
>TRBJ2-3|TRBV5-8|-|-
CASARLPFDTQYF
TGTGCCAGCGCAAGATTACCGTTTGATACGCAGTATTTT
>TRBJ2-5|TRBV6-2/TRBV6-3|-|TRBD2
CASSYGLGETQYF
TGTGCCAGCAGTTATGGACTAGGGGAGACCCAGTACTTC
>TRBJ1-3|TRBV10-3|-|-
CAISESVATIYF
TGTGCCATCAGTGAGTCAGTCGCCACCATATATTTT
>TRBJ1-2|TRBV28|once|-
CASSSRQDYGGYTF
TGTGCCAGCAGTAGTAGACAGGACTATGGTGGCTACACCTTC